This T cell receptor (beta chain) was captured by sequencing in a study of T cells in Graves' hyperthyroidism and ophthalmopathy. RNA transcripts were the template for amplifying TCR beta CDR3 regions. First-round RT-PCR of the TCR CDR3 relied on the HTBI primer set. TCRdb reprocessed the multiplex PCR reads via MiXCR and lists one record per CDR3 protein. The data hold nearly 600,000 distinct CDR3 sequences, with approximately 15% observed a single time. This clonotype was picked up one time. No antigen is known for it. Since a much larger clone is just one base distant, this may be a read error. Regarding the study as a whole: Researchers report that a 13 V-J model separated ophthalmopathy from stable hyperthyroidism. Onset of ophthalmopathy came a median around 6.5 months after the model predicted it.

On the basis of clinical symptoms, serum thyroxine and TRAb, thyroid ultrasound and orbital computed tomography, diagnoses were made. PBMCs were sourced from less than 12 ml fresh peripheral blood. The receptor's source is a woman younger than 30 with Graves' ophthalmopathy. The source material was blood.

The CDR3 sequence is CASSYGVVGNYGYTF. The CDR3 nucleotides are TGTGCCAGCAGTTACGGGGTCGTGGGTAACTATGGCTACACCTTC. The chain is built from TRBV6-9 and TRBJ1-2; D call uncertain. Trimming removed 3 bases from V and 1 base from J, with 12 bases in between. CDR3 size: 15 residues. Germline V gives CDR1 MNHGY, CDR2 SVAAGI.